This T cell receptor (beta chain) is from a study of shared clonotypes between healthy human individuals. Study-level results: Memory subsets generally showed lower estimated richness than naive subsets.

Both CD45RO+ cells and CCR7-negative CD45RA+ TemRA cells were combined to make up CD8 memory. The V and J ends lost 5 bases and 2 bases, in that order; junction bases with no gene match: 10. This CDR3 is 16 amino acids long. Germline V gene data show CDR1 as SGHVS and CDR2 as FQNEAQ. Template for every sorted-subset replicate PCR totaled 150 to 250 ng DNA, 25,000 to 35,000 T cell genomes. Profiled with immunoSEQ multiplex PCR; TCRdb holds only in-frame clones, not every one. Of hundreds of thousands of clones listed, 90% to 97% are singletons. About this clone itself: The antigen remains undetermined.

The clonotype was recovered from a man aged 25-45 years in good health. V usage is TRBV7-8 and J usage is TRBJ1-2; 8 bases map to TRBD1. Material: memory CD8+ T cells sorted from blood. Subset here: CD45RO+ cells pooled with CCR7-negative TemRA cells. This CDR3 is CASSKNRTGLNYGYTF. The CDR3 region has the DNA TGTGCCAGCAGCAAAAACCGGACAGGGTTGAACTATGGCTACACCTTC.